Below, one T cell receptor beta chain is given with its context. Its cognate antigen has yet to be identified. No base-level quality is on record; no much larger clone is a single base apart. As encoded in the germline V gene, CDR1 is SGHVS while CDR2 is FQNEAQ. V is cut by 3 bases and J by 3 bases, and the space between the germline ends is 12 bases. There are 14 amino acids in the CDR3, from cysteine to phenylalanine inclusive. Only the CDR3 DNA is retained, 42 bases long and in frame from the first base. Using the deep immunoSEQ assay, TCR CDR3 regions were amplified from genomic DNA by multiplex PCR. Extracted genomic DNA from each cell subset was spread evenly across all wells of several immunoSEQ 96-well plates, with each plate serving as a replicate. For sorted subsets, around 200 ng genomic DNA, equal to about 30,000 T cell genomes, was loaded into each replicate PCR. Purified libraries were quantified with a Qubit 3.0 fluorometer, sized on a Bioanalyzer 2100, and re-quantified with the KAPA Library Quantification kit. A separate single-read 150-cycle Illumina NextSeq 550 flow cell was used to sequence each immunoSEQ 96-well plate. The original methods were these. Because the immunoSEQ output included only junctional sequences and no quality scores, the filtering could not be the same as the filtering used for full-length reads. Sequences were annotated with PyIR, a Python wrapper for IgBLAST v1.9, and V/J genes and CDR3 were assigned using IMGT germline references. Reads were filtered out if the reads had weak V/J assignments (E-value above 1e-6), no CDR3, stop codons, out-of-frame junctions, or ambiguous translated residues. V3J clonotypes were defined as sequences sharing the same inferred V gene, J gene, and CDR3 amino acid sequence. Percentage overlap between repertoires was computed as shared unique clonotypes divided by the size of the smaller repertoire. RTK rarefaction, the Chao1 estimator, and Recon v2.1 estimates of unobserved clonotypes were used to assess repertoire richness. Generation probabilities for all TCRbeta clonotypes obtained by the gDNA method from a few donors were computed using OLGA. TCRdb re-hosts the immuneACCESS table, in-frame sequences only. Its copies lack some clones; in the studies checked, an unresolved V gene accounts for under half of them, and the cause for the rest is not known. The V and J calls and the clone size are those of that table, but D and trimming were determined from the DNA. The sample includes approximately 740,000 clones, with roughly 92% observed a single time. The ten most abundant clones make up around 24% of the sample.

This sample stems from a study of shared clonotypes between healthy human individuals (dated by TCRdb to 2020 to 2022). General notes on the study: The cohort comprised two women and three men aged 18 to 49 years. Each donor's leukapheresis produced roughly between about 0.8 and 10 billion PBMCs. To increase sequencing depth and limit assay-specific biases, TCR repertoire library preparation and sequencing were carried out by different laboratories using diverse techniques. For each donor, CD4 naive and CD4 memory were each given three plates, CD8 naive was given two plates, and CD8 memory was given one plate. Blood TCR repertoires of about 5 healthy adults were deeply sequenced to estimate repertoire size and the extent of clonotype sharing between individuals.

CD8 naive samples consisted of CD45RO-negative cells that were positively selected for CCR7, yielding a CD45RA+CCR7+ population without TemRA cells. Donors were healthy HIV-negative adults with no recently reported acute infections or vaccinations. Only Caucasian adults living in Nashville, Tennessee, USA were represented among the donors. After blood collection by leukapheresis, PBMCs were isolated using Ficoll-Histopaque density gradient centrifugation and then cryopreserved in the vapor phase of liquid nitrogen. Analytical flow cytometry was used to check the purity and quantity of each magnetically sorted T cell population. From each sorted fraction, genomic DNA was isolated and quantified by UV absorbance on a Nanodrop 2000c. Broader findings and caveats from the paper: Based on pairwise subsampling, the degree of clonotype sharing among donors was expected to be affected by sequencing depth. Naive subsets generally had larger estimated clonotype richness than memory subsets did. Clonotypes shared by all four sorted-subset donors showed higher generation probabilities than non-shared clonotypes. Incomplete sequencing was indicated by rarefaction of sorted-subset datasets, despite the large sequencing depth. The small number of donors limited the genetic and exposure-history diversity represented. Across a handful of donors, 4.5% to 6.5% of naive CD4, more than 3% of naive CD8, under 2.5% of memory CD4, and approximately 0.4% of memory CD8 clonotypes were shared. Sampling was restricted to blood, and TCR repertoires in tissues likely differ from the TCR repertoires found in blood.

The sequence links TRBV7-8 to TRBJ2-7, with an unclear D gene assignment. The sequence came from a man aged 25 to 45 in good health. The sequencing input was naive CD8+ T cells sorted from blood. In the paper's terms, the cell subset or site label means: CD45RA+CCR7+. The CDR3 here reads CASSLVGRIYEQYF. The DNA reads as follows: TGTGCCAGCAGCTTGGTTGGCAGGATCTACGAGCAGTACTTC.